Each of the 21 T cell receptor beta chains below was sequenced from the same sample in a study of T cell repertoires in cytomegalovirus infection. MiXCR, applied by TCRdb to the reads, yields one record per CDR3 protein. The sample lists some 600,000 distinct CDR3 sequences, 20% to 25% occurring once. The sample taken for sequencing was CD8+ T cells from PBMCs. These receptors all stem from a human donor in good health (CMV status not recorded). Some clones in this sample may be carry-over from other donors' samples.

This clonotype has ten or more counts. This chain joins TRBV29-1 and TRBJ2-3; TRBD1 is a possible D gene (6 bases). Trimming left V 6 bases short and J 1 base short, with 14 bases between. This CDR3 comprises 14 residues. Germline lookup yields CDR1 SQVTM and CDR2 ANQGSEA. CDR3: CSVFQGLGTDTQYF. The DNA of the CDR3 is TGCAGCGTGTTTCAGGGGTTGGGCACAGATACGCAGTATTTT.

At least ten counts were recorded for this clonotype. CDR3 loop: CASSLANPGSGANVLTF. The CDR3 nucleotides are TGTGCCAGCAGCTTAGCGAATCCAGGCTCTGGGGCCAACGTCCTGACTTTC. This chain uses TRBV7-6 with TRBJ2-6; unclear D gene. Trimming removed 0 bases from V and 0 bases from J, with 9 bases in between. CDR3 size: 17 residues. CDR1 SGHVS and CDR2 FNYEAQ come from the germline V gene.

In its sample, this clonotype was seen a few times. Here the CDR3 reads CASSQGTGTGWGETQYF. CDR3 in DNA: TGCGCCAGCAGCCAAGGGACCGGGACAGGGTGGGGAGAGACCCAGTACTTC. The chain uses TRBV4-1 and TRBJ2-5; TRBD1 matches at 9 bases. Germline lookup yields CDR1 MGHRA and CDR2 YSYEKL. V was clipped by 1 base and J by 4 bases; unmatched bases: 10. CDR3 size: 17 residues.

There are a few counts of this clonotype. This chain links TRBV4-3 with TRBJ2-1, with D perhaps being TRBD1 or TRBD2 (7 bases each). V gave up 1 base and J gave up 4 bases, with 20 bases separating them. The CDR3 totals 18 residues. Germline V gene data show CDR1 as LGHNA and CDR2 as YSLEER. The CDR3 loop is CASSQGPQGGGSYNEQFF. CDR3 nucleotides: TGCGCCAGCAGCCAAGGACCCCAGGGGGGGGGATCATACAATGAGCAGTTCTTC.

J is TRBJ1-5 and V is TRBV20-1, with D perhaps matching TRBD1 (5 bases). There are 16 residues in the CDR3. Between the trimmed V and J ends, which lost 0 bases and 8 bases, there was a span of 20 bases. Looked up from germline, CDR1 is DFQATT and CDR2 is SNEGSKA (reference sequence). CDR3 residues: CSAREPAGTGGEPQHF. DNA of the CDR3: TGCAGTGCTAGAGAACCCGCAGGGACCGGGGGGGAGCCCCAGCATTTT.

This chain uses TRBV20-1 with TRBJ2-7, with D maybe TRBD2 (5 bases). This CDR3 spans 14 amino acids. Trimming left V 3 bases short and J 4 bases short, with 16 bases between. Germline loops: CDR1 DFQATT, CDR2 SNEGSKA (reference sequence). The CDR3: CSARNPGGPYEQYF. For the CDR3, the DNA is TGCAGTGCTAGGAATCCAGGCGGGCCTTACGAGCAGTACTTC.

In this sample, this clonotype turned up many times. CDR3 DNA sequence: TGTGCCAGCAGTTATTCGCCCTGGACAGGGAAGAGGGACACTGAAGCTTTCTTT. This encodes CASSYSPWTGKRDTEAFF. This chain joins TRBV6-5 and TRBJ1-1; TRBD1 matches 8 bases. CDR1 is MNHEY, CDR2 SVGAGI, per germline. The CDR3 runs 18 residues. Trimming removed 3 bases from V and 3 bases from J; junction bases left unmatched: 15.

Many counts were recorded for this clonotype. The chain recombines TRBV12-3 or TRBV12-4 with TRBJ2-1, with D unresolved. This CDR3 comprises 13 residues. Trimming took 8 bases from V and 1 from J, leaving 9 bases between them. CDR3: CASAILSYNEQFF. The DNA of the CDR3 is TGTGCCAGCGCGATCTTATCCTACAATGAGCAGTTCTTC.

V usage is TRBV2 and J usage is TRBJ1-2; D uncertain. The V end lost 7 bases, the J end lost 4 bases, and 13 bases lay between the germline ends. This CDR3 is 13 amino acids long. Per the germline V gene, CDR1 is SNHLY and CDR2 is FYNNEI. The CDR3 reads CASISPWGYGYTF. The CDR3 coding sequence is TGTGCCAGCATATCTCCATGGGGCTATGGCTACACCTTC.

The CDR3 loop reads CASSLDRYSYNEQFF. The CDR3 DNA follows: TGCGCCAGCAGCTTGGACCGATACTCCTACAATGAGCAGTTCTTC. The chain couples TRBV5-1 to TRBJ2-1; D not certain. The V and J ends lost 0 bases and 0 bases respectively, with 7 bases between them. There are 15 residues in the CDR3. Germline CDR1 reads SGHRS; CDR2 reads YFSETQ.

This clonotype was found many times. V gene TRBV7-8 combines with J gene TRBJ2-3; D uncertain. V lost 1 base and J 3 bases, leaving 11 bases between the germline ends. The CDR3 is made up of 15 amino acids. Germline V gene sequence: CDR1 SGHVS, CDR2 FQNEAQ. CDR3 residues: CASSLGYLGTDTQYF. Written as DNA, the CDR3 is TGTGCCAGCAGCTTAGGATACTTAGGGACAGATACGCAGTATTTT.

The chain's CDR3 is CASSRHAGDQPQHF. As DNA, the CDR3 is TGTGCCAGCAGTCGTCATGCAGGGGATCAGCCCCAGCATTTT. The rearrangement links TRBV6-5 to TRBJ1-5, with D maybe TRBD1 (6 bases). Germline values: CDR1 MNHEY, CDR2 SVGAGI. The V and J ends lost 5 bases and 5 bases respectively, with 13 bases between them. The CDR3 spans 14 residues.

The chain uses TRBV10-2 and TRBJ2-7; 12 bases line up with TRBD2. This CDR3 is 15 amino acids long. Trimming at V came to 4 bases and at J to 2 bases, leaving 3 bases not matched to a gene. Per the germline V gene, CDR1 is WSHSY and CDR2 is SAAADI. DNA of the CDR3: TGCGCCAGCAGTGCAGGACTAGCGGGGACCTACGAGCAGTACGTC. Its protein product is CASSAGLAGTYEQYV.

The rearrangement joins TRBV5-1 to TRBJ1-2; D remains unclear. The germline V gene has CDR1 SGHRS and CDR2 YFSETQ. The V end lost 2 bases, the J end lost 0 bases, and 5 bases lay between the germline ends. This CDR3 has 13 amino acids. The CDR3 DNA reads TGCGCCAGCAGCTTTGATCCTAACTATGGCTACACCTTC. This codes for CASSFDPNYGYTF.

Remarks on this clonotype: Since the CDR3 does not end with the conserved phenylalanine or tryptophan, this likely comes from a read error. V and J are TRBV7-4 and TRBJ2-7; D is unresolved. V lost 2 bases, J lost 3 bases, and 8 bases lay in between. This CDR3 is built from 13 residues. Per germline, CDR1 SGHVT and CDR2 SQSDAQ. CDR3 protein: CASSLLGDYEQYS. The CDR3 nucleotides read TGTGCCAGCAGCTTACTGGGTGACTACGAGCAGTACTCC.

The sample holds a few counts of this clonotype. The genes are TRBV7-9 and TRBJ2-7; the match to TRBD1 covers 8 bases. The CDR3 consists of 15 residues. The germline V gene encodes CDR1 SEHNR and CDR2 FQNEAQ (reference sequence). Germline trimming cut 5 bases from V and 3 bases from J; bases unmatched to any gene: 9. CDR3 loop: CASSPPTGDHYEQYF. CDR3 DNA sequence: TGTGCCAGCAGCCCTCCGACAGGGGACCACTACGAGCAGTACTTC.

This clonotype was found a few times. The rearrangement uses TRBV12-3 or TRBV12-4 and TRBJ2-2; no definite D call. The CDR3 length is 14 residues. The V end lost 1 base, the J end lost 4 bases, and 7 bases lay between the germline ends. The CDR3 region has the DNA TGTGCCAGCAGTTTAGGCTTCCCCACCGGGGAGCTGTTTTTT. The encoded protein is CASSLGFPTGELFF.

The chain combines TRBV18 with TRBJ2-1, with 9 bases lining up with TRBD2. The CDR3 extends over 15 amino acids. Germline values: CDR1 KGHSH, CDR2 LQKENI. Trimming removed 3 bases from V and 5 bases from J; junction bases left unmatched: 5. DNA for the CDR3: TGTGCCAGCTCACCTGCGGGGGGGCGGGACAATGAGCAGTTCTTC. Its translation: CASSPAGGRDNEQFF.

J is TRBJ2-7 and V is TRBV27; 8 positions match TRBD1. This CDR3 spans 15 amino acids. Unmatched junction bases numbered 9, after V lost 5 bases and J lost 3 bases. Germline V gives CDR1 MNHEY, CDR2 SMNVEV (reference sequence). CDR3 coding DNA: TGTGCCAGCAGTGCCCAGACAGGGGCCCTCTACGAGCAGTACGTC. It yields the protein CASSAQTGALYEQYV.

The sample holds many counts of this clonotype. The chain couples TRBV7-8 to TRBJ2-5; D possibly corresponds to TRBD2 (6 bases). This CDR3 has 15 residues. Germline V gene lookup returns CDR1 SGHVS and CDR2 FQNEAQ. The germline V and J ends were trimmed by 2 bases and 4 bases, with 14 bases remaining between them. DNA for the CDR3: TGTGCCAGCAGCTTACATCCTAGCGAGGCAGAGACCCAGTACTTC. It encodes CASSLHPSEAETQYF.

The CDR3 DNA sequence: TGCAGCGTTGATGGGCAGGCGAACTATGGCTACACCTTC. It codes for CSVDGQANYGYTF. The J gene is TRBJ1-2, the V gene TRBV29-1; D gene ambiguous. In germline, CDR1 is SQVTM, CDR2 ANQGSEA. The CDR3 totals 13 residues. V shed 3 bases and J shed 2 bases, with 10 bases lying between them.